The clone carrying this T cell receptor (beta chain) was counted a single time. Original processing notes: Cell counts per sample came from amplifying reference gene primers. Here immunoSEQ multiplex PCR was the method, and the copy in TCRdb shows in-frame clones only, minus some. V and J calls plus clone size are reproduced from that table; the DNA served to infer D and trimming. The table lists about 140,000 clones, 80% of them singletons. This sample was taken from a study of blood T cell repertoires in COVID-19. At the level of the study: Some COVID-19 samples were acute and others convalescent; all came from the United States, Italy and Spain. PBMCs, B-cell-depleted T cells, or T cells provided the cDNA or gDNA that made up the material.

The sequencing input was peripheral blood. The receptor was isolated from a man aged 65 to 85 who had recovered from COVID-19.

The CDR3: CASSLAGAGANVLTF. DNA of the CDR3: TGTGCCAGCAGCTTAGCGGGAGCTGGGGCCAACGTCCTGACTTTC. J is TRBJ2-6 and V is TRBV7-9; a weak D match, TRBD2 (5 bases). The CDR3 is 15 residues long. The V gene's germline CDR1 is SEHNR and CDR2 FQNEAQ (reference sequence). Trimming took off 0 bases at V and 2 bases at J, with 5 bases between the two ends.